The rows below give T cell receptor beta chains drawn from one sample of a study of T cells in localized non-small cell lung cancer. The table came from immunoSEQ multiplex PCR; TCRdb's copy has only in-frame clones and leaves some out. The sample lists about 28,000 clones, approximately 90% seen once, with approximately 3% in the top ten. The specimen comprised peripheral blood, sampled before any cancer treatment. These receptors came from a woman between 18 and 55 years old with stage I lung adenocarcinoma. The CDR3 runs from the conserved cysteine through the conserved F or W. The D gene is left open where the match is weak. Only some rows state a clone size, as once, few, many or a class for expanded clones.

v_gene	d_gene	abundance	j_gene	CDR3aa	CDR3nt
TRBV30	NA	NA	TRBJ2-7	CAWSVQEGSYEQYF	TGTGCCTGGAGTGTACAGGAGGGCTCCTACGAGCAGTACTTC
TRBV4-1	TRBD2	NA	TRBJ2-5	CASSQEGLQETQYF	TGCGCCAGCAGCCAAGAGGGACTACAAGAGACCCAGTACTTC
TRBV6-5	NA	once	TRBJ1-4	CASSYFGRLDEKLFF	TGTGCCAGCAGTTACTTTGGGAGGCTAGATGAAAAACTGTTTTTT
TRBV30	NA	NA	TRBJ1-6	CAWTPGSYNSPLHF	TGTGCCTGGACGCCAGGATCCTATAATTCACCCCTCCACTTT
TRBV11-1	TRBD2	NA	TRBJ2-7	CASSLSSGRPEQYF	TGTGCCAGCAGCTTATCTAGCGGGAGGCCCGAGCAGTACTTC
TRBV4-2	NA	NA	TRBJ1-2	CASSQDPYDYTF	TGTGCCAGCAGCCAAGACCCCTATGACTACACCTTC
TRBV7-9	NA	NA	TRBJ1-1	CASSPGTEAFF	TGTGCCAGCAGTCCCGGGACAGAAGCTTTCTTT
TRBV11-3	NA	NA	TRBJ2-1	CASSLGLTNNEQFF	TGTGCCAGCAGCTTAGGGTTAACCAACAATGAGCAGTTCTTC
TRBV30	NA	few	TRBJ2-5	CAWTESQETQYF	TGTGCCTGGACCGAGTCGCAAGAGACCCAGTACTTC
TRBV13	TRBD2	NA	TRBJ2-1	CASSPPLAGASLYNEQFF	TGTGCCAGCAGCCCGCCACTAGCGGGAGCTAGTTTGTACAATGAGCAGTTCTTC
TRBV19	NA	few	TRBJ2-1	CASASADSYNEQFF	TGTGCCAGTGCGTCAGCCGATTCCTACAATGAGCAGTTCTTC
TRBV5-1	TRBD1	NA	TRBJ2-2	CASSLTGGHTGELFF	TGCGCCAGCAGCTTGACAGGGGGTCACACCGGGGAGCTGTTTTTT
TRBV6-5	NA	NA	TRBJ1-2	CASTPNGGGYTF	TGTGCCAGCACCCCGAACGGGGGCGGCTACACCTTC
TRBV11-3	NA	NA	TRBJ1-4	CAPVLGHRFEKLFF	TGTGCCCCCGTCCTGGGACATCGGTTTGAAAAACTGTTTTTT
TRBV18	NA	few	TRBJ1-3	CASSPGTQDRGIYF	TGTGCCAGCTCACCCGGGACCCAAGACCGGGGCATATATTTT
TRBV11-2	TRBD2	NA	TRBJ2-3	CASSSSGRSTDTQYF	TGTGCCAGCAGCTCGAGCGGGAGGAGCACAGATACGCAGTATTTT
TRBV19	NA	NA	TRBJ2-1	CASSVRSSYNEQFF	TGTGCCAGTAGTGTCCGAAGCTCCTACAATGAGCAGTTCTTC
TRBV6-5	TRBD1	NA	TRBJ1-1	CASSYSQGVSFSEAFF	TGTGCCAGCAGTTACTCGCAGGGGGTAAGTTTTTCTGAAGCTTTCTTT
TRBV7-9	NA	NA	TRBJ2-7	CASSLVRDPYEQYF	TGTGCCAGCAGCTTAGTCAGGGATCCCTACGAGCAGTACTTC
TRBV11-1	TRBD2	NA	TRBJ2-7	CASRKRTAGGSYEQYF	TGTGCCAGCAGAAAAAGGACGGCGGGGGGCTCTTACGAGCAGTACTTC
TRBV10-2	TRBD2	NA	TRBJ2-7	CASSETGLAGGLHEQYF	TGCGCCAGCAGTGAGACCGGACTAGCGGGAGGTCTTCACGAGCAGTACTTC
TRBV28	NA	NA	TRBJ1-1	CASRGGELNTEAFF	TGTGCCAGCAGGGGAGGGGAGCTGAACACTGAAGCTTTCTTT
TRBV6-5	TRBD2	NA	TRBJ2-7	CASSYSGGEQYF	TGTGCCAGCAGTTACTCGGGAGGGGAGCAGTACTTC
TRBV7-9	NA	NA	TRBJ2-7	CASSDAGYEQYF	TGTGCCAGCAGCGATGCGGGCTACGAGCAGTACTTC
TRBV21-1	NA	NA	TRBJ1-3	CASSKARTGGKVTSSGNTIYF	TGTGCCAGCAGCAAAGCGCGTACAGGGGGCAAGGTAACGAGCTCTGGAAACACCATATATTTT
TRBV5-6	NA	NA	TRBJ1-1	CASSLDYTEAFF	TGTGCCAGCAGCTTGGACTACACTGAAGCTTTCTTT
TRBV29-1	TRBD2	NA	TRBJ2-3	CSAETSGRADTQYF	TGCAGCGCGGAAACTAGCGGGAGGGCAGATACGCAGTATTTT
TRBV19	TRBD1	NA	TRBJ1-5	CACRDREGQPQHF	TGTGCCTGCCGGGACAGGGAAGGTCAGCCCCAGCATTTT
TRBV30	TRBD2	once	TRBJ2-1	CAWRGLGGAEQFF	TGTGCCTGGAGGGGACTAGGCGGCGCGGAGCAGTTCTTC
TRBV18	NA	NA	TRBJ2-7	CASSPPFGNPQYF	TGTGCCAGCTCACCCCCCTTTGGGAACCCGCAGTACTTC
TRBV30	NA	once	TRBJ2-3	CAWSDQGISADTQYF	TGTGCCTGGAGCGACCAGGGGATTTCGGCAGATACGCAGTATTTT
TRBV28	NA	NA	TRBJ2-3	CASSGQILLQFTDTQYF	TGTGCCAGCAGCGGACAGATTTTATTACAATTCACAGATACGCAGTATTTT
TRBV2	NA	NA	TRBJ1-4	CASSETVRVEKLFF	TGTGCCAGCAGTGAAACCGTTCGAGTTGAAAAACTGTTTTTT
TRBV11-3	NA	NA	TRBJ1-1	CASSLARGENTEAFF	TGTGCCAGCAGCTTAGCGAGAGGGGAGAACACTGAAGCTTTCTTT
TRBV11-3	TRBD1	NA	TRBJ2-2	CASSFAGPGTGGPNTGELFF	TGTGCCAGCAGCTTCGCCGGTCCCGGGACAGGGGGACCGAACACCGGGGAGCTGTTTTTT
TRBV6-5	NA	once	TRBJ1-2	CASSAGFVGYTF	TGTGCCAGCAGCGCAGGTTTCGTAGGCTACACCTTC
TRBV7-2	TRBD1	NA	TRBJ1-1	CASSSQGQVEGAFF	TGTGCCAGCAGCTCCCAAGGACAGGTCGAAGGAGCTTTCTTT
TRBV30	TRBD1	once	TRBJ1-5	CAWSSYRGTGAQHF	TGTGCCTGGAGCAGCTACAGGGGGACCGGGGCCCAGCATTTT
TRBV7-2	TRBD1	once	TRBJ1-2	CASSPDRGNYGYTF	TGTGCCAGCAGCCCGGACAGGGGTAACTATGGCTACACCTTC
TRBV11-2	TRBD1	NA	TRBJ1-1	CASSSTGGGEAFF	TGTGCCAGCAGCTCGACAGGGGGAGGCGAAGCTTTCTTT
TRBV10-3	NA	NA	TRBJ2-5	CARKYQETQYF	TGTGCCAGAAAGTACCAAGAGACCCAGTACTTC
TRBV19	TRBD1	NA	TRBJ2-2	CASRREGQGETGELFF	TGTGCCAGTAGGAGAGAGGGACAGGGGGAAACCGGGGAGCTGTTTTTT
TRBV4-1	TRBD1	NA	TRBJ2-3	CASSLQTGGTDTQYF	TGCGCCAGCAGCCTCCAGACAGGGGGAACAGATACGCAGTATTTT
TRBV11-1	TRBD2	NA	TRBJ2-1	CASSFLAGGSYNEQFF	TGTGCCAGCAGCTTCCTAGCGGGGGGCTCCTACAATGAGCAGTTCTTC
TRBV19	NA	NA	TRBJ1-5	CASSGQGRISSNQPQHF	TGTGCCAGTAGTGGGCAGGGTCGGATCTCTAGCAATCAGCCCCAGCATTTT
TRBV11-2	NA	NA	TRBJ1-1	CASSLWRGGSEAFF	TGTGCCAGCAGCTTATGGAGGGGGGGGAGTGAAGCTTTCTTT